This entry concerns a single T cell receptor (beta chain). 5'RACE template switching with UMIs generated TCR beta cDNA. From the 5' RACE reads, TCRdb lists one entry per CDR3 protein and no DNA. The table lists over 350,000 distinct CDR3 sequences. This entry belongs to a study of T cells expressing NK-cell markers. Study-level information: HCMV serostatus: seven of eight sequenced donors positive, one negative.

The CDR3 loop spans 12 amino acids. The chain recombines TRBV12-3 or TRBV12-4 with TRBJ2-1; TCRdb names TRBD2, which stays unverified in the absence of DNA. Source material: blood T cells: a sorted CD56 or NKG2C T cell subset, CD4+ or CD8+ T cells, or bulk PBMC T cells (not recorded which). The receptor was isolated from a woman aged 45 to 65 in good health. Here the CDR3 reads CASSFTSYEQFF.